The 15 T cell receptor beta chains given below trace back to one sample, sequenced in a study of graft-versus-host responses after intestinal transplantation (dated by TCRdb to the early 2020s). Receptors were amplified or captured by the immunoSEQ multiplex PCR assay. Held by TCRdb, this immuneACCESS table contains in-frame sequences only and omits some clones. Under half of the omission traces to an unresolved V gene where checked; the cause of the rest is unknown. The sample table contains 29,000 or so clones; only one count was recorded for over 60% of them. The ten largest make up 3% to 3.5% of the sample. To isolate intraepithelial and lamina propria lymphocytes from graft specimens, dithiothreitol, EDTA incubations and collagenase D digestion were used. The starting material was ileum tissue, obtained 98 days after intestinal transplantation. The source of these receptors is a human patient who received an intestinal transplant, so some T cells may come from the graft donor.

The chain carries TRBV6-6 and TRBJ2-7; tentatively, D is TRBD2 (7 bases). Per the germline V gene, CDR1 is MNHNY and CDR2 is SVGAGI (reference sequence). The CDR3 sequence is 15 residues long. Trimming left V 7 bases short and J 3 bases short, with 19 bases between. The CDR3 protein is CASTDWGGALYEQYF. The CDR3 coding sequence is TGTGCCAGCACCGATTGGGGGGGGGCTCTCTACGAGCAGTACTTC.

V usage is TRBV27 and J usage is TRBJ1-1; 9 bases fit TRBD1. Germline lookup yields CDR1 MNHEY and CDR2 SMNVEV (reference sequence). The CDR3 contains 14 residues. V was pared by 8 bases and J by 7 bases, with 11 bases of the junction left unmatched. The chain's CDR3 is CASGAGTGMSEAFF. The CDR3 bases are TGTGCCAGCGGAGCCGGGACAGGGATGAGTGAAGCTTTCTTT.

The gene calls are TRBV10-3 and TRBJ2-5; D is undetermined. In germline, CDR1 is ENHRY, CDR2 SYGVKD. V lost 6 bases and J lost 5, with 10 bases in between. The CDR3 has 12 residues. The CDR3 is CAISQSGETQYF. Here the CDR3 DNA reads TGTGCCATCAGCCAGTCCGGGGAGACCCAGTACTTC.

The genes are TRBV2 and TRBJ2-7, with 13 positions matching TRBD2. This CDR3 spans 16 amino acids. V shed 5 bases and J 3 bases; nucleotides not matched to a gene: 7. In germline, CDR1 is SNHLY, CDR2 FYNNEI. CDR3 loop: CASSQGLAGYYYEQYF. CDR3 DNA: TGTGCCAGCAGTCAGGGACTAGCGGGATATTACTACGAGCAGTACTTC. Supplemented by reference TRBV2 and TRBJ2-7, the full variable domain reads EPEVTQTPSHQVTQMGQEVILRCVPISNHLYFYWYRQILGQKVEFLVSFYNNEISEKSEIFDDQFSVERPDGSNFTLKIRSTKLEDSAMYFCASSQGLAGYYYEQYFGPGTRLTVT.

The J gene is TRBJ2-1, the V gene TRBV7-9; 7 positions match TRBD1. Germline values: CDR1 SEHNR, CDR2 FQNEAQ (reference sequence). The ends lost 5 bases at V and 6 bases at J; junction bases unmatched: 7. This CDR3 is 14 amino acids long. The CDR3 DNA reads TGTGCCAGCAGCAGTCGGACAGGACTCAATGAGCAGTTCTTC. Its protein product is CASSSRTGLNEQFF.

This sequence joins TRBV19 and TRBJ2-3; D unresolved. Trimming cost V 1 base and J 4 bases, with 9 bases left between them. This CDR3 comprises 14 residues. The germline gives CDR1 LNHDA, CDR2 SQIVND (reference sequence). The CDR3 region has the DNA TGTGCCAGTAGTATAGGGTGGCCGGCAGATACGCAGTATTTT. This encodes CASSIGWPADTQYF.

This clone was recorded once. The rearrangement uses TRBV6-6 and TRBJ2-2; 7 nucleotides match TRBD2. The junction had 3 bases not matched to a gene; V was cut back by 7 bases and J by 7 bases. CDR1 and CDR2 (germline): MNHNY, SVGAGI (reference sequence). The CDR3 extends over 12 amino acids. The CDR3 here is CASTGGNGELFF. The DNA of the CDR3 is TGTGCCAGCACGGGGGGAAACGGGGAGCTGTTTTTT.

Turning to this clone: Within the sample, other DNA sequences also encode this same CDR3. The J gene is TRBJ2-3, the V gene TRBV6-6; no definite D call. The CDR3 loop spans 11 amino acids. Trimming left V 3 bases short and J 6 bases short, with 4 bases between. Germline V gene data show CDR1 as MNHNY and CDR2 as SVGAGI (reference sequence). The CDR3 loop is CASSYGDTQYF. The CDR3 DNA is TGTGCCAGCAGTTATGGGGATACGCAGTATTTT.

V gene TRBV6-5 combines with J gene TRBJ1-2; no clear D gene. Trimming cost V 5 bases and J 4 bases, with 11 bases left between them. CDR1 MNHEY and CDR2 SVGAGI come from the germline V gene. The CDR3 extends over 13 amino acids. In DNA, the CDR3 is TGTGCCAGCAGTCCTACGGGTGGCTATGGCTACACCTTC. This codes for CASSPTGGYGYTF.

CDR3 coding DNA: TGTGCCAGCAGCTTATGGGACCGCAGGATCCTAAGCTATGGCTACACCTTC. It codes for CASSLWDRRILSYGYTF. The chain combines TRBV7-9 with TRBJ1-2; possible D gene TRBD1, 5 bases. CDR1 is SEHNR and CDR2 is FQNEAQ in the germline V gene (reference sequence). Trimming cost V 2 bases and J 4 bases, with 20 bases left between them. The CDR3 extends over 17 amino acids.

The chain joins TRBV9 to TRBJ2-7; 8 bases align to TRBD1. The CDR3 has 17 residues. V shed 0 bases and J 2 bases; nucleotides not matched to a gene: 10. Germline V gene lookup returns CDR1 SGDLS and CDR2 YYNGEE. CDR3 loop: CASSVAPGQGAPYEQYF. CDR3 bases: TGTGCCAGCAGCGTAGCTCCTGGACAGGGTGCCCCCTACGAGCAGTACTTC.

This rearrangement joins TRBV9 to TRBJ2-5; maybe TRBD1 (6 bases). V was pared by 4 bases and J by 1 base, with 14 bases between. The CDR3 consists of 15 residues. CDR1 is SGDLS and CDR2 is YYNGEE in the germline V gene. CDR3 residues: CASSTSGVSQETQYF. For the CDR3, the DNA is TGTGCCAGCAGCACATCAGGGGTTAGCCAAGAGACCCAGTACTTC.

The CDR3 DNA follows: TGTGCCAGCAGCCCAGACAGGGGCAGCGGCTACACCTTC. This encodes CASSPDRGSGYTF. The chain combines TRBV21-1 with TRBJ1-2; no DNA check was done on the table's D call, TRBD1. TRBV21-1 is a documented pseudogene. There are 13 residues in the CDR3.

The gene calls are TRBV16 and TRBJ2-5; 7 nucleotides match TRBD2. This CDR3 region has 14 residues. Per germline, CDR1 KGHSY and CDR2 FQNENV. J was trimmed by 3 bases and V by 4 bases; bases with no gene match: 5. The CDR3 sequence: CASSPHGGKETQYF. The CDR3 nucleotides read TGTGCCAGCAGCCCCCACGGGGGGAAAGAGACCCAGTACTTC.

There are a few counts of this clone. The chain has TRBV19 and TRBJ2-1; no clear D gene. V lost 3 bases and J 10 bases, leaving 7 bases between the germline ends. The CDR3 loop spans 11 amino acids. The V gene's germline CDR1 is LNHDA and CDR2 SQIVND (reference sequence). The CDR3 loop is CASSIYGEQFF. The DNA of the CDR3 is TGTGCCAGTAGTATTTATGGGGAGCAGTTCTTC.